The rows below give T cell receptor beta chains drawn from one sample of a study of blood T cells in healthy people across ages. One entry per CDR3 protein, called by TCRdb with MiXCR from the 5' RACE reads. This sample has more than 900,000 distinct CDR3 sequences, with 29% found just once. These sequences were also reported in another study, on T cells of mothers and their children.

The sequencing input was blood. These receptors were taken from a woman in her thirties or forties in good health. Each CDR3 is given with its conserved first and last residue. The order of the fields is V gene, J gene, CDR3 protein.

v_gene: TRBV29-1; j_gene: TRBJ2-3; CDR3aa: CSVDGGPSTGTQYF
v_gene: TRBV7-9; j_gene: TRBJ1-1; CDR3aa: CASSFRTGSDTEAFF
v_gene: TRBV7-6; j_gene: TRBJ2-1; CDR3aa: CASSPGTSGGTEQFF
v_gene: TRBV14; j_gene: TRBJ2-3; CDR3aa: CASSQSGASSTDTQYF
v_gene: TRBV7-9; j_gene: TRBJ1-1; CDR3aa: CASSLEDIGRAFF
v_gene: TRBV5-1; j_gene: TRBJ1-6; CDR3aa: CASGTGSSPLHF
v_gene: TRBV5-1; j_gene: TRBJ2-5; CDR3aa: CASRSSPDRVSETQYF
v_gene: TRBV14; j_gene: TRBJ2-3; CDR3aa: CASSLGSARSTDTQYF
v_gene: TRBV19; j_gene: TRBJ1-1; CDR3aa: CAGNRGQGARRNVEAFF
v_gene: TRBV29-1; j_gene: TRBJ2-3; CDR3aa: CSVQGTTSTDTQYF
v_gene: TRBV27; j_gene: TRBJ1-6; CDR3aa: CASSWGQGKPLHF
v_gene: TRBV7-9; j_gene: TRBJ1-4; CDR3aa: CASSSGGTGEKLFF
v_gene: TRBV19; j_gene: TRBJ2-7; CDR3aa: CASSGTTSYEQYF
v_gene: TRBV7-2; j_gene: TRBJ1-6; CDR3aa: CASSLGDRENSPLHF
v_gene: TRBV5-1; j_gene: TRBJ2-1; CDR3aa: CASSRDGRLSSSRDNEQFF
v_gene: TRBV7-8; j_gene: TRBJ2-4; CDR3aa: CASSSPGLAGGDIQYF
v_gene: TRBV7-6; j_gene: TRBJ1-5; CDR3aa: CASSLDPGQPQHF
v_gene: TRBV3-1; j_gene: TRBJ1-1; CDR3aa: CASSQEFLPGSSMNTEAFF
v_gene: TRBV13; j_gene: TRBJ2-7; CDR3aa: CASSSFGGSPYEQYF
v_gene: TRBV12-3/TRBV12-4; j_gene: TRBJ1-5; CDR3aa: CASSLQTGPNQPQHF
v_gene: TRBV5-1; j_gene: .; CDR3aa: CASSQAWVGGIYEQYF
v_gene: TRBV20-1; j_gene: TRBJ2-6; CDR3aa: CSARDLQGAPGANVLTF
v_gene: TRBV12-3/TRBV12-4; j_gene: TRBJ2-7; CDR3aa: CASSLAGQSSEQYF
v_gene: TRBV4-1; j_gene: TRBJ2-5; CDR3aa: CASSPLGQGQETQYF
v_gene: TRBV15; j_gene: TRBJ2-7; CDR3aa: CATSNKQGVENEQYF
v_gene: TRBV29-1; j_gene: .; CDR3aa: CSAGGPRQKTQYF
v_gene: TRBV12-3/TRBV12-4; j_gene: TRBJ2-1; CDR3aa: CASSSSPGEGAQFF
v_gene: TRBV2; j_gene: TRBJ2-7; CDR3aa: CASSEASRGYEQYF
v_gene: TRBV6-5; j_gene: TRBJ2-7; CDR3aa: CASNPGQGSHEQYF
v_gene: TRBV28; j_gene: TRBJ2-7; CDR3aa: CASSPGGAQNDFYEQYF
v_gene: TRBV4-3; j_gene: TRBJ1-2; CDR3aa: CASSQDLSGGNYGYTF
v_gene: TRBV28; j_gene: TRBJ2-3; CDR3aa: CASSPPPGTSTDTQYF
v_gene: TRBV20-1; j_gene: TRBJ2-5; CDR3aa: CSARTPLAGGQETQYF
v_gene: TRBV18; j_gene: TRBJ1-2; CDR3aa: CASSQPGRGAWGYTF
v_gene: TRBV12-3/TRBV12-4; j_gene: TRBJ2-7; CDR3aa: CASSIRRSYEQYF
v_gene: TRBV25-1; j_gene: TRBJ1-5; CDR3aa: CASSELGTAGQPQHF
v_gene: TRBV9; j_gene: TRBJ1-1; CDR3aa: CASSKSQGGTEAFF
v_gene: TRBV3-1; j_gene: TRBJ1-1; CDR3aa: CASSPTGTIRNTEAFF
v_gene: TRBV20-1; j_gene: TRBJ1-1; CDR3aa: CSAPRRGLEAFF
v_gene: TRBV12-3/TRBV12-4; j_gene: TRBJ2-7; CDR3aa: CASSFDGYEQYF
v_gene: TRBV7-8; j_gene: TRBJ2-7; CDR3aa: CASSLALTGEQYF
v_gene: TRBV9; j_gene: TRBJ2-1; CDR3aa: CASSFRQSPWDEQFF
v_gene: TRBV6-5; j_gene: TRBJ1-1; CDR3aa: CASSHRDRVLNTEAFF
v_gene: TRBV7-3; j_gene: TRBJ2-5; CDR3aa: CASSLGPRGAGQETQYF
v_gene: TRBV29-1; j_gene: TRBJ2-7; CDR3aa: CSVLSVLSSYEQYF
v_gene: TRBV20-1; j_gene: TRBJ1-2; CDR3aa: CSAIAEQGYGYTF
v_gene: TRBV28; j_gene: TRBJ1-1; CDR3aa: CASRAPGQGSYTEAFF
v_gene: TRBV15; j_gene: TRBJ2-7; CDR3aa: CATSRDLGEQYF
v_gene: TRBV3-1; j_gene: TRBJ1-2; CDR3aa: CASSNGDVYGYTF
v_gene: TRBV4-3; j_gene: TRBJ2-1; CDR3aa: CASSQDGRAGGHNEQFF
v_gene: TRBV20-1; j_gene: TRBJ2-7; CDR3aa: CSARDTGGAYEQYF
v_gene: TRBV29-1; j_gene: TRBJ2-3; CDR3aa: CSVERLAGGTDTQYF
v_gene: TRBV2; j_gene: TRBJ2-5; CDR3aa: CASRDRSQYF
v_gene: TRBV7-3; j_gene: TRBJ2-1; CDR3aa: CASSRQGQGYNEQFF
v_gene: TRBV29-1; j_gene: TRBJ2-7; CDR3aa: CSVEHPLRRDGVWTYEQYF
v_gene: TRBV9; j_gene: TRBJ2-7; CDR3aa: CASSGLTNPQYF
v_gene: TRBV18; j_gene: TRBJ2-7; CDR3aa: CASSAGLTFEQYF
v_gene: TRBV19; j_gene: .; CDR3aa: CASRERGSPEQYF
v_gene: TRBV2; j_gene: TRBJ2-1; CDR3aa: CASSGDRVHEQFF